This entry lists 5 T cell receptor beta chains sequenced from one sample in a study of T cell repertoires in cytomegalovirus infection. The antigens of these receptors remain unknown. Using its own MiXCR run on the reads, TCRdb lists one record per CDR3 protein. In the table there are 71,000 or so distinct CDR3 sequences, 20% to 25% of which are singletons. The sample consisted of CD8+ T cells from cultured PBMCs, taken from culture after CMV antigen stimulation. Source of these receptors: a human donor in good health (CMV status not recorded). Some clones in this sample may be carry-over from other donors' samples.

The chain recombines TRBV4-2 with TRBJ2-5; TRBD1 matches 7 bases. V was pared by 0 bases and J by 5 bases, with 6 bases of the junction left unmatched. The CDR3 is 15 residues long. CDR1 LGHNA and CDR2 YNFKEQ come from the germline V gene. Here the CDR3 reads CASSQEQGIYETQYF. The DNA for the CDR3 is TGTGCCAGCAGCCAAGAACAGGGGATTTATGAGACCCAGTACTTC.

There are a few counts of this clonotype. The chain combines TRBV7-8 with TRBJ1-5; D uncertain. CDR1 SGHVS and CDR2 FQNEAQ come from the germline V gene. V gave up 4 bases and J gave up 3 bases, with 10 bases separating them. The CDR3 loop spans 14 amino acids. The CDR3 region is CASSSKANNQPQHF. CDR3 bases: TGTGCCAGCAGCTCAAAAGCGAACAATCAGCCCCAGCATTTT.

This clonotype was seen a handful of times. This sequence joins TRBV2 and TRBJ1-2; D is perhaps TRBD1 (5 bases). The CDR3 totals 12 residues. V lost 10 bases to trimming and J lost 8 bases, with 17 bases between them. In germline, CDR1 is SNHLY, CDR2 FYNNEI. For the CDR3, the DNA is TGTGCCACCACAGGTGGGGAGAGAGGCTACACCTTC. Translated, it gives CATTGGERGYTF.

The gene calls are TRBV10-3 and TRBJ2-7, with 7 bases fitting TRBD1. V lost 6 bases, J lost 10 bases, and 12 bases stayed unmatched. Per the germline V gene, CDR1 is ENHRY and CDR2 is SYGVKD. This CDR3 spans 13 amino acids. CDR3 protein: CAISPGGHFDQYF. DNA for the CDR3: TGTGCCATCAGCCCAGGGGGTCATTTTGATCAGTACTTC.

This clonotype was counted a few times. The J gene is TRBJ1-3, the V gene TRBV7-2; possible D gene TRBD1, 6 bases. From germline, CDR1 is SGHTA and CDR2 FQGNSA. Trimming pared 5 bases from V and 4 bases from J, leaving 21 bases between. The CDR3 consists of 17 residues. Here the CDR3 reads CASSPSTGPRTGNTIYF. The CDR3 DNA follows: TGTGCCAGCAGCCCGTCGACAGGTCCAAGGACCGGAAACACCATATATTTT. The variable domain in full, with the rest retrieved from reference TRBV7-2 and TRBJ1-3, is GAGVSQSPSNKVTEKGKDVELRCDPISGHTALYWYRQSLGQGLEFLIYFQGNSAPDKSGLPSDRFSAERTGGSVSTLTIQRTQQEDSAVYLCASSPSTGPRTGNTIYFGEGSWLTVV.